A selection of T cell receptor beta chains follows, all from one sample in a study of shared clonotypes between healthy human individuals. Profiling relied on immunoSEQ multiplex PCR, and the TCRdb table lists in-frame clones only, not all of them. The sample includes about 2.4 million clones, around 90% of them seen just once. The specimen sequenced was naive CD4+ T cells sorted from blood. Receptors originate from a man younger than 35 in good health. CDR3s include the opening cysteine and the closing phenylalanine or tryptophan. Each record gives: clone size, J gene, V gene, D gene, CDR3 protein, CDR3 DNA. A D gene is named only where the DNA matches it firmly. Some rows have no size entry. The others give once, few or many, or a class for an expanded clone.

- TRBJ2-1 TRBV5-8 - CASSYVLAEGGFF TGTGCCAGCAGCTACGTGCTAGCGGAAGGGGGGTTCTTC
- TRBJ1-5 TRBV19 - CASKEVGGGGQPQHF TGTGCCAGTAAGGAGGTGGGGGGAGGGGGTCAGCCCCAGCATTTT
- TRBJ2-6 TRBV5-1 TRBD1 CASTSTGASSGANVLTF TGCGCCAGCACTTCGACAGGGGCCTCCTCTGGGGCCAACGTCCTGACTTTC
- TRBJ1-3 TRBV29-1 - CSVVSGTWGNTIYF TGCAGCGTTGTTTCCGGAACCTGGGGAAACACCATATATTTT
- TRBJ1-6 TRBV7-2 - CASSLALFNSPLHF TGTGCCAGCAGCTTAGCGTTATTCAATTCACCCCTCCACTTT
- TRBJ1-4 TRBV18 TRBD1 CASSRGTGDGEKLFF TGTGCCAGCTCACGGGGGACAGGGGACGGTGAAAAACTGTTTTTT
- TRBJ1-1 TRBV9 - CASSEGRGVGSNTEAFF TGTGCCAGCAGCGAGGGGAGGGGAGTAGGATCGAACACTGAAGCTTTCTTT
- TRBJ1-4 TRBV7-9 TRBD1 CASSSHPGGGGYGEKLFF TGTGCCAGCAGCTCCCATCCAGGGGGCGGGGGATACGGTGAAAAACTGTTTTTT
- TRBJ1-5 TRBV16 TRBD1 CASSLEGQVNQPQHF TGTGCCAGCAGCCTAGAAGGACAGGTGAATCAGCCCCAGCATTTT
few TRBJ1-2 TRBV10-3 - CAISENRSYGYTF TGTGCCATCAGTGAAAACAGGTCCTATGGCTACACCTTC